The rows below give T cell receptor beta chains drawn from one sample of a study of blood T cell repertoires in COVID-19. The method was immunoSEQ multiplex PCR; TCRdb's version includes in-frame clones alone and lacks a portion of them. The repertoire consists of about 68,000 clones, with roughly nine tenths occurring once and the leading ten covering approximately 2.7%. Specimen: peripheral blood. Every receptor here comes from a man between 45 and 60 years old with acute or convalescent COVID-19. Both conserved end residues are part of each CDR3. D genes are given only for firm matches. Not all rows give a size; the values are once, few, many and, for expanded clones, a class.

D gene,J gene,clone size,V gene,CDR3 DNA,CDR3 protein
-,TRBJ1-2,-,TRBV4-2,TGTGCCAGCAGCCAAGACGGCGGGGGCTACACCTTC,CASSQDGGGYTF
-,TRBJ1-6,-,TRBV5-1,TGCGCCAGCAGCTTGGCAGGGACTGGCTATAATTCACCCCTCCACTTT,CASSLAGTGYNSPLHF
-,TRBJ2-1,-,TRBV6-5,TGTGCCAGCAGTTACGGATATCCGGGGGAGCAGTTCTTC,CASSYGYPGEQFF
TRBD2,TRBJ2-1,-,TRBV6-4,TGTGCCAGCAGTGCCGAAAGCGGGAGTAGTAATGAGCAGTTCTTC,CASSAESGSSNEQFF
TRBD2,TRBJ2-1,-,TRBV7-2,TGTGCCAGCAGCGTTAGCGGGATTAAGTCCTACAATGAGCAGTTCTTC,CASSVSGIKSYNEQFF
-,TRBJ2-1,few,TRBV6-5,TGTGCCAGCAGATACTCTAGCTACCCCTACAATGAGCAGTTCTTC,CASRYSSYPYNEQFF
-,TRBJ1-2,-,TRBV28,TGTGCCAGCAGTTGGGCCCACAGGATCGGCTATGGCTACACCTTC,CASSWAHRIGYGYTF
TRBD1,TRBJ1-1,few,TRBV2,TGTGCCAGCAGTGAATCCCGGGACAGGGTAAGGACTGAAGCTTTCTTT,CASSESRDRVRTEAFF
-,TRBJ1-2,-,TRBV9,TGTGCCAGCAGCGTAGCCTCCTTCGGGGGGGGCTACACCTTC,CASSVASFGGGYTF
TRBD1,TRBJ1-3,-,TRBV28,TGTGCCAGCAGCCCTCCCCGGAGGGGGCCGAACACCATATATTTT,CASSPPRRGPNTIYF
-,TRBJ1-4,-,TRBV5-1,TGCGCCAGCAGCTTGACAGGCACCACAACTAATGAAAAACTGTTTTTT,CASSLTGTTTNEKLFF
-,TRBJ2-1,-,TRBV18,TGTGCCAGCTCACCACCACAGCGGTCGAACAATGAGCAGTTCTTC,CASSPPQRSNNEQFF
-,TRBJ2-5,-,TRBV5-6,TGTGCCAGCAGCTTGGCCGGGGAAGCCCAAGAGACCCAGTACTTC,CASSLAGEAQETQYF
-,TRBJ1-3,-,TRBV5-1,TGCGCCAGCAGCTCCAACACGGGTTTTACTGGAAACACCATATATTTT,CASSSNTGFTGNTIYF
-,TRBJ1-5,-,TRBV5-1,TGCGCCAGCAGCTTGGAGGCAGGGGTTGGGCAGCCCCAGCATTTT,CASSLEAGVGQPQHF
-,TRBJ2-5,-,TRBV27,TGTGCCAGCAGTCCTCTTTTTGAAGAGACCCAGTACTTC,CASSPLFEETQYF
-,TRBJ1-1,-,TRBV10-3,TGTGCCATCAGTGAGTCGGGAGACACTGAAGCTTTCTTT,CAISESGDTEAFF
TRBD2,TRBJ2-1,-,TRBV28,TGTGCCAGCAGCCGAACAGCGGGAGGGCCCCATGAGCAGTTCTTC,CASSRTAGGPHEQFF
-,TRBJ2-1,-,TRBV4-3,TGCGCCAGCAGCCAAGGGGCTCCCAGGACTTACAATGAGCAGTTCTTC,CASSQGAPRTYNEQFF
-,TRBJ1-3,-,TRBV7-2,TGTGCCAGCAGCTTAGGTTCACAGGGTGGAAACACCATATATTTT,CASSLGSQGGNTIYF
-,TRBJ2-5,-,TRBV5-8,TGTGCCAGCAGCTTACTGGAAGAGACCCAGTACTTC,CASSLLEETQYF
-,TRBJ2-7,-,TRBV5-1,TGCGCCAGCAGCTTGTCCGGAGCAATCTCCTACGAGCAGTACTTC,CASSLSGAISYEQYF
-,TRBJ2-3,-,TRBV19,TGTGCCAGTAGTGTAGCGTTTAGCACAGATACGCAGTATTTT,CASSVAFSTDTQYF
-,TRBJ1-5,few,TRBV24-1,TGTGCCACCAGTGCTTCCCCGAACAGGGTGGGCAATCAGCCCCAGCATTTT,CATSASPNRVGNQPQHF
TRBD1,TRBJ2-1,once,TRBV5-1,TGCGCCAGCAGCCAGGTCCCGGGACAGTACAATGAGCAGTTCTTC,CASSQVPGQYNEQFF
TRBD2,TRBJ2-3,-,TRBV28,TGTGCCAGCAGTTTTCGTTCGGGAGGCCCCACAGATACGCAGTATTTT,CASSFRSGGPTDTQYF
-,TRBJ1-2,-,TRBV4-3,TGCGCCAGCAGCCCGATGACAGGTGAAAACTATGGCTACACCTTC,CASSPMTGENYGYTF
TRBD1,TRBJ2-3,-,TRBV28,TGTGCCAGCAGTTTGGACCACAGGGGTTACACAGATACGCAGTATTTT,CASSLDHRGYTDTQYF
-,TRBJ2-2,-,TRBV29-1,TGCAGCGTTGAAAGGGGCGCCGGGGAGCTGTTTTTT,CSVERGAGELFF
-,TRBJ1-6,-,TRBV28,TGTGCCAGCAGCTTATTACGTCTGCAGGGGCCGGCCTATAATTCACCCCTCCACTTT,CASSLLRLQGPAYNSPLHF
TRBD1,TRBJ1-5,once,TRBV30,TGTGCCTGGAGTGGAACAACAGGGGGCCGTGGATCCCAGCATTTT,CAWSGTTGGRGSQHF
-,TRBJ1-6,-,TRBV11-3,TGTGCCAGCAGCTTATTCGCGAATTCACCCCTCCACTTT,CASSLFANSPLHF
TRBD2,TRBJ2-7,-,TRBV5-4,TGTGCCAGCAGCTTGGTACTAGCGGGAGGAGCCCACGAGCAGTACTTC,CASSLVLAGGAHEQYF
-,TRBJ2-2,-,TRBV24-1,TGTGCCACCAGTGACGCCAGGGTGAGCACCGGGGAGCTGTTTTTT,CATSDARVSTGELFF
TRBD1,TRBJ1-1,-,TRBV7-2,TGTGCCAGCAGCCAGGGACAGGCGAACACTGAAGCTTTCTTT,CASSQGQANTEAFF
TRBD1,TRBJ2-7,once,TRBV7-2,TGTGCCAGCAGCCCTGGACAGGCAATTTACGAGCAGTACTTC,CASSPGQAIYEQYF
-,TRBJ1-6,-,TRBV6-5,TGTGCCAGCAGGTTATTAGACAGTAAGAATTCACCCCTCCACTTT,CASRLLDSKNSPLHF
-,TRBJ1-5,-,TRBV28,TGTGCCAGCAGTGCCGGCGGCAACAATCAGCCCCAGCATTTT,CASSAGGNNQPQHF